The rows below give T cell receptor beta chains drawn from one sample of a study of OX40 agonist ivuxolimab in advanced cancers. The method was immunoSEQ multiplex PCR; TCRdb's version includes in-frame clones alone and lacks a portion of them. The repertoire includes around 65,000 clones, over 90% of them detected once, and 10% to 15% sits in the top ten. Sequences were derived from CD4+ or CD8+ T cells sorted from blood, sampled in a trial of the OX40 agonist ivuxolimab. Source of these receptors: an adult with an advanced solid tumor such as melanoma, head and neck, liver or kidney cancer. Each CDR3 is given with its conserved first and last residue. A D gene is named only where the DNA matches it firmly. Clone size is given for some rows only: seen once, a few or many times, or a class if the clone is expanded.

j_gene: TRBJ2-2
abundance: -
v_gene: TRBV30
d_gene: -
len: 14
CDR3aa: CAWSTGHPTGELFF
CDR3nt: TGTGCCTGGAGTACCGGACACCCCACCGGGGAGCTGTTTTTT

j_gene: TRBJ1-2
abundance: -
v_gene: TRBV9
d_gene: TRBD1
len: 15
CDR3aa: CASSGDRVGVYGYTF
CDR3nt: TGTGCCAGCAGCGGGGACAGGGTGGGGGTCTATGGCTACACCTTC

j_gene: TRBJ1-2
abundance: -
v_gene: TRBV6-1
d_gene: -
len: 11
CDR3aa: CASAAGIGYTF
CDR3nt: TGTGCCAGCGCGGCGGGCATCGGCTACACCTTC

j_gene: TRBJ2-2
abundance: -
v_gene: TRBV7-9
d_gene: TRBD2
len: 16
CDR3aa: CASTPVREGGPGELFF
CDR3nt: TGTGCCAGCACGCCAGTCCGGGAGGGAGGTCCCGGGGAGCTGTTTTTT

j_gene: TRBJ2-7
abundance: -
v_gene: TRBV27
d_gene: TRBD2
len: 15
CDR3aa: CASSYLAGGSDEQYF
CDR3nt: TGTGCCAGCAGTTATTTAGCGGGGGGGTCCGACGAGCAGTACTTC

j_gene: TRBJ2-7
abundance: -
v_gene: TRBV19
d_gene: -
len: 15
CDR3aa: CASSMGASGPYEQYF
CDR3nt: TGTGCCAGTAGTATGGGGGCTAGCGGACCCTACGAGCAGTACTTC

j_gene: TRBJ1-2
abundance: -
v_gene: TRBV4-1
d_gene: -
len: 17
CDR3aa: CASSQDERAGAYYGYTF
CDR3nt: TGCGCCAGCAGCCAAGATGAAAGGGCAGGGGCTTACTATGGCTACACCTTC

j_gene: TRBJ2-5
abundance: -
v_gene: TRBV7-3
d_gene: -
len: 15
CDR3aa: CASSLTEGTLETQYF
CDR3nt: TGTGCCAGCAGCTTAACTGAAGGGACTCTGGAGACCCAGTACTTC

j_gene: TRBJ2-5
abundance: -
v_gene: TRBV7-2
d_gene: -
len: 16
CDR3aa: CASSPLLRALQETQYF
CDR3nt: TGTGCCAGCAGCCCTCTCCTTCGGGCATTGCAAGAGACCCAGTACTTC

j_gene: TRBJ2-5
abundance: -
v_gene: TRBV7-2
d_gene: -
len: 14
CDR3aa: CASTWTVYQETQYF
CDR3nt: TGTGCCAGCACCTGGACAGTGTACCAAGAGACCCAGTACTTC

j_gene: TRBJ2-7
abundance: -
v_gene: TRBV2
d_gene: TRBD2
len: 13
CDR3aa: CSSGRLAGDEQYF
CDR3nt: TGTTCCTCCGGGAGGCTAGCGGGGGACGAGCAGTACTTC

j_gene: TRBJ2-1
abundance: -
v_gene: TRBV7-9
d_gene: -
len: 15
CDR3aa: CASSLVTKWGGEQFF
CDR3nt: TGTGCCAGCAGCTTAGTTACAAAGTGGGGAGGTGAGCAGTTCTTC

j_gene: TRBJ2-1
abundance: once
v_gene: TRBV9
d_gene: TRBD1
len: 15
CDR3aa: CASSGADRGLGEQFF
CDR3nt: TGTGCCAGCAGCGGAGCGGACAGGGGGTTGGGTGAGCAGTTCTTC

j_gene: TRBJ1-5
abundance: -
v_gene: TRBV11-1
d_gene: -
len: 15
CDR3aa: CASSLLREEGQPQHF
CDR3nt: TGTGCCAGCAGCTTACTCAGGGAAGAAGGTCAGCCCCAGCATTTT

j_gene: TRBJ2-5
abundance: -
v_gene: TRBV6-5
d_gene: -
len: 15
CDR3aa: CASSYFGGLQETQYF
CDR3nt: TGTGCCAGCAGTTACTTTGGGGGCCTTCAAGAGACCCAGTACTTC

j_gene: TRBJ1-2
abundance: -
v_gene: TRBV13
d_gene: -
len: 12
CDR3aa: CASSLTHGGYTF
CDR3nt: TGTGCCAGCAGCTTAACTCATGGAGGCTACACCTTC

j_gene: TRBJ2-1
abundance: -
v_gene: TRBV7-9
d_gene: TRBD2
len: 15
CDR3aa: CASSLEGLAGGPGFF
CDR3nt: TGTGCCAGCAGCTTAGAGGGCCTAGCGGGAGGGCCGGGGTTCTTC

j_gene: TRBJ1-4
abundance: -
v_gene: TRBV6-1
d_gene: -
len: 13
CDR3aa: CASMAGGGEKLFF
CDR3nt: TGTGCCAGCATGGCGGGAGGGGGTGAAAAACTGTTTTTT

j_gene: TRBJ2-7
abundance: -
v_gene: TRBV7-9
d_gene: -
len: 15
CDR3aa: CASSLVGSRSYEQYF
CDR3nt: TGTGCCAGCAGCTTAGTAGGGTCCCGCAGCTACGAGCAGTACTTC

j_gene: TRBJ2-1
abundance: -
v_gene: TRBV6-5
d_gene: -
len: 16
CDR3aa: CASSYSLRQAYNEQFF
CDR3nt: TGTGCCAGCAGTTACTCCTTAAGACAGGCGTACAATGAGCAGTTCTTC

j_gene: TRBJ2-1
abundance: -
v_gene: TRBV19
d_gene: TRBD2
len: 17
CDR3aa: CASSITSGVRLLNEQFF
CDR3nt: TGTGCCAGTAGCATCACTAGCGGGGTAAGGCTATTGAATGAGCAGTTCTTC

j_gene: TRBJ2-7
abundance: -
v_gene: TRBV4-1
d_gene: TRBD1
len: 14
CDR3aa: CASSLRQGEHEQYF
CDR3nt: TGCGCCAGCAGTCTCCGACAGGGCGAGCACGAGCAGTACTTC

j_gene: TRBJ2-1
abundance: -
v_gene: TRBV4-1
d_gene: TRBD2
len: 21
CDR3aa: CASSQEGRYITKREGYNEQFF
CDR3nt: TGCGCCAGCAGCCAAGAAGGGAGGTATATAACAAAGCGGGAAGGGTACAATGAGCAGTTCTTC

j_gene: TRBJ2-1
abundance: -
v_gene: TRBV28
d_gene: -
len: 14
CDR3aa: CASSLLAPYNEQFF
CDR3nt: TGTGCCAGCAGTTTGCTAGCACCCTACAATGAGCAGTTCTTC

j_gene: TRBJ1-1
abundance: -
v_gene: TRBV30
d_gene: -
len: 14
CDR3aa: CAWAAGIQNTEAFF
CDR3nt: TGTGCCTGGGCCGCGGGGATACAGAACACTGAAGCTTTCTTT

j_gene: TRBJ1-2
abundance: -
v_gene: TRBV4-1
d_gene: TRBD1
len: 16
CDR3aa: CASSQEGMGQAYGYTF
CDR3nt: TGCGCCAGCAGCCAAGAAGGGATGGGACAGGCCTATGGCTACACCTTC

j_gene: TRBJ2-7
abundance: once
v_gene: TRBV29-1
d_gene: -
len: 13
CDR3aa: CSVEDRGSYEQYF
CDR3nt: TGCAGCGTTGAAGATCGAGGGTCCTACGAGCAGTACTTC

j_gene: TRBJ1-2
abundance: -
v_gene: TRBV11-1
d_gene: TRBD1
len: 13
CDR3aa: CASGGDRGRGYTF
CDR3nt: TGTGCCAGCGGGGGAGACAGGGGACGTGGCTACACCTTC

j_gene: TRBJ2-1
abundance: -
v_gene: TRBV10-3
d_gene: -
len: 14
CDR3aa: CAISEPSINNEQFF
CDR3nt: TGTGCCATCAGTGAACCCTCCATAAACAATGAGCAGTTCTTC

j_gene: TRBJ2-7
abundance: -
v_gene: TRBV11-2
d_gene: TRBD1
len: 14
CDR3aa: CASSFGQGADEQYF
CDR3nt: TGTGCCAGCAGCTTCGGACAGGGGGCGGATGAGCAGTACTTC

j_gene: TRBJ2-2
abundance: -
v_gene: TRBV5-5
d_gene: -
len: 17
CDR3aa: CASSLEVETSNTGELFF
CDR3nt: TGTGCCAGCAGCTTGGAGGTTGAAACATCGAACACCGGGGAGCTGTTTTTT

j_gene: TRBJ1-5
abundance: -
v_gene: TRBV7-9
d_gene: TRBD1
len: 15
CDR3aa: CASSQQGDSNQPQHF
CDR3nt: TGTGCCAGCAGCCAACAGGGGGATAGCAATCAGCCCCAGCATTTT

j_gene: TRBJ2-1
abundance: -
v_gene: TRBV7-3
d_gene: TRBD2
len: 14
CDR3aa: CASSSSGGAGEQFF
CDR3nt: TGTGCCAGCAGCTCTAGCGGGGGGGCCGGTGAGCAGTTCTTC

j_gene: TRBJ2-7
abundance: once
v_gene: TRBV7-9
d_gene: TRBD1
len: 14
CDR3aa: CASSFETGTHEQYF
CDR3nt: TGTGCCAGCAGCTTCGAGACAGGGACCCACGAGCAGTACTTC

j_gene: TRBJ2-1
abundance: once
v_gene: TRBV4-1
d_gene: -
len: 15
CDR3aa: CASSLPGYAGSEQFF
CDR3nt: TGCGCCAGCAGCCTTCCTGGCTACGCAGGCAGTGAGCAGTTCTTC

j_gene: TRBJ2-7
abundance: -
v_gene: TRBV29-1
d_gene: -
len: 15
CDR3aa: CSVEATGIPFGEQYF
CDR3nt: TGCAGCGTTGAGGCCACAGGTATTCCTTTCGGCGAGCAGTACTTC

j_gene: TRBJ2-2
abundance: -
v_gene: TRBV7-6
d_gene: -
len: 13
CDR3aa: CASSLTPPGELFF
CDR3nt: TGTGCCAGCAGCTTAACCCCGCCCGGGGAGCTGTTTTTT

j_gene: TRBJ2-1
abundance: -
v_gene: TRBV27
d_gene: -
len: 14
CDR3aa: CASSPPGDYNEQFF
CDR3nt: TGTGCCAGCAGCCCGCCAGGGGATTACAATGAGCAGTTCTTC

j_gene: TRBJ2-3
abundance: -
v_gene: TRBV13
d_gene: TRBD1
len: 15
CDR3aa: CASSSRDRGTDTQYF
CDR3nt: TGTGCCAGCAGCTCCCGGGACAGGGGGACAGATACGCAGTATTTT

j_gene: TRBJ2-7
abundance: -
v_gene: TRBV5-6
d_gene: -
len: 14
CDR3aa: CASSLLTSLYEQYF
CDR3nt: TGTGCCAGCAGCCTCCTAACTAGTTTGTACGAGCAGTACTTC

j_gene: TRBJ1-3
abundance: -
v_gene: TRBV4-1
d_gene: -
len: 17
CDR3aa: CASSQDRQGFSGNTIYF
CDR3nt: TGCGCCAGCAGCCAAGATAGGCAGGGGTTCTCTGGAAACACCATATATTTT

j_gene: TRBJ2-1
abundance: -
v_gene: TRBV19
d_gene: TRBD2
len: 15
CDR3aa: CASRWWGSGIHEQFF
CDR3nt: TGTGCCAGTAGGTGGTGGGGTAGCGGGATCCATGAGCAGTTCTTC

j_gene: TRBJ2-7
abundance: once
v_gene: TRBV7-8
d_gene: -
len: 13
CDR3aa: CASSLEGENEQYF
CDR3nt: TGTGCCAGCAGCTTAGAGGGAGAGAACGAGCAGTACTTC

j_gene: TRBJ2-7
abundance: -
v_gene: TRBV21-1
d_gene: -
len: 15
CDR3aa: CASSPTIGTTYEQYF
CDR3nt: TGTGCCAGCAGCCCAACGATCGGGACAACCTACGAGCAGTACTTC

j_gene: TRBJ2-1
abundance: -
v_gene: TRBV20-1
d_gene: -
len: 10
CDR3aa: CSVGWGEQFF
CDR3nt: TGCAGTGTGGGATGGGGTGAGCAGTTCTTC

j_gene: TRBJ2-7
abundance: -
v_gene: TRBV27
d_gene: -
len: 13
CDR3aa: CASSLGGSYEQYF
CDR3nt: TGTGCCAGCAGTTTAGGAGGCTCCTACGAGCAGTACTTC

j_gene: TRBJ2-1
abundance: -
v_gene: TRBV2
d_gene: -
len: 19
CDR3aa: CASSEALRLAPSSYNEQFF
CDR3nt: TGTGCCAGCAGTGAAGCGCTTCGGCTAGCGCCTAGCTCCTACAATGAGCAGTTCTTC

j_gene: TRBJ2-1
abundance: -
v_gene: TRBV4-2
d_gene: -
len: 12
CDR3aa: CASSQGINEQFF
CDR3nt: TGTGCCAGCAGCCAAGGTATCAATGAGCAGTTCTTC

j_gene: TRBJ2-3
abundance: -
v_gene: TRBV7-2
d_gene: -
len: 12
CDR3aa: CASSSSTDTQYF
CDR3nt: TGTGCCAGCAGCTCTAGCACAGATACGCAGTATTTT

j_gene: TRBJ2-3
abundance: -
v_gene: TRBV5-1
d_gene: TRBD1
len: 16
CDR3aa: CASSSTGALSTDTQYF
CDR3nt: TGCGCCAGCAGCTCGACAGGGGCCCTTTCCACAGATACGCAGTATTTT